The 21 T cell receptor beta chains below all came from one sample that was sequenced in a study of beta chain features in type 1 diabetes (dated by TCRdb to 2017 to 2018). These TCRs' antigens remain unknown. The library was made by the immunoSEQ multiplex PCR assay. The entire isolated RNA was reverse transcribed using the High Capacity cDNA Reverse Transcription Kit, and thus expressed TCRB transcripts were sequenced. TCRdb mirrors the immuneACCESS table, restricted to in-frame sequences. Some clones are absent from its copies; in checked studies, under half trace to an unresolved V gene, and the reason for the others is unknown. This sample lists some 370,000 clones; over 8.5% were detected once. The top ten constitute about 0.6% of the sample. Overall results and qualifications from the work: A moderate but significant shortening of TCRB CDR3 length was observed in type 1 diabetes patients in all four CD4+ subsets.

Sequences were obtained from central memory CD4+ T cells from blood. The receptors were sampled from a man aged 25 to 40 with type 1 diabetes.

V and J are TRBV7-2 and TRBJ1-2, with D perhaps TRBD1 (5 bases). CDR3 size: 14 residues. Trimming removed 0 bases from V and 10 bases from J, with 15 bases in between. CDR1 and CDR2 (germline): SGHTA, FQGNSA. CDR3 sequence (DNA): TGTGCCAGCAGCTTAGCGGGACCGTGGGCGGACTACACCTTC. This encodes CASSLAGPWADYTF.

This clone has a count of ten or more. The junction departs from germline at one end; a sequencing error may be responsible. DNA for the CDR3: TGCGCCAGCTCTTGGGACAGGGCGGCCTTC. Protein product: CASSWDRAAF. The chain recombines TRBV23-1 with TRBJ2-4; 9 nucleotides agree with TRBD1. TRBV23-1 is flagged as an ORF with uncertain function. This CDR3 is 10 amino acids long.

This clone came up a few times. This chain links TRBV5-1 with TRBJ2-7; possibly TRBD2 for D (6 bases). Germline assignment: CDR1 SGHRS and CDR2 YFSETQ. This CDR3 contains 14 residues. The V end lost 4 bases, the J end lost 3 bases, and 14 bases lay between the germline ends. CDR3 coding DNA: TGCGCCAGCAGCATCCAGGGACTGGGCTACGAGCAGTACTTC. As protein: CASSIQGLGYEQYF.

This clone showed up just a few times. This chain links TRBV6-1 with TRBJ2-3; 11 positions match TRBD1. CDR3 length equals 15 residues. The V and J ends lost 6 bases and 6 bases, in that order; junction bases with no gene match: 8. The germline V gene has CDR1 MNHNS and CDR2 SASEGT. The DNA for the CDR3 is TGTGCCAGCAGCACCGGACAGGGGGCGATTGATACGCAGTATTTT. Its protein product is CASSTGQGAIDTQYF.

This chain joins TRBV28 and TRBJ1-1; D remains ambiguous. Trimming stripped 8 bases from V and 5 bases from J, with 18 bases between. Germline V gives CDR1 MDHEN, CDR2 SYDVKM. The CDR3 spans 14 residues. The CDR3 sequence: CASLDESGTTEAFF. CDR3 coding DNA: TGTGCCAGCCTCGACGAATCGGGAACAACTGAAGCTTTCTTT.

This clone has more than one count but fewer than ten. An end of the junction does not agree with germline; a read error may underlie this. The chain joins TRBV7-7 to TRBJ2-5; tentative D call: TRBD1 (6 bases). The CDR3 spans 16 residues. CDR1 and CDR2 from the germline V gene are SSHAT and FNYEAQ (reference sequence). The CDR3 sequence is CASSRLQGVSSETQYF. As DNA, the CDR3 is TGTGCTAGCAGCCGATTACAGGGTGTATCTTCAGAGACCCAGTACTTC.

This clone was seen more than once but under ten times. V and J are TRBV4-1 and TRBJ1-2, with 7 bases identical to TRBD1. CDR1 is MGHRA and CDR2 is YSYEKL in the germline V gene. The CDR3 is made up of 15 amino acids. V shed 0 bases, J shed 3 bases, and the junction held 4 bases outside the gene matches. For the CDR3, the DNA is TGCGCCAGCAGCCAAGAATGGGACAGCCACTATGGCTACACCTTC. Protein product: CASSQEWDSHYGYTF.

This clone was observed a handful of times. The chain recombines TRBV7-8 with TRBJ2-5, with TRBD2 matching over 13 bases. The CDR3 has 17 amino acids. CDR1 and CDR2 (germline): SGHVS, FQNEAQ. J gave up 5 bases and V 4 bases, and 10 bases lay outside the gene matches. Here the CDR3 reads CASSSGLAGMNRETQYF. CDR3 in DNA: TGTGCCAGCAGCTCGGGACTAGCGGGAATGAATCGGGAGACCCAGTACTTC.

This clone was detected only a few times. The sample carries other DNA sequences with the same CDR3. The V call is TRBV28, the J call TRBJ1-4; TRBD1 is a possible D gene (6 bases). Germline assignment: CDR1 MDHEN and CDR2 SYDVKM. V was clipped by 6 bases and J by 4 bases, with 12 bases between them. The CDR3 runs to 14 residues. The CDR3 DNA sequence: TGTGCCAGCAGCTCCGGACAGCTTAATGAAAAACTGTTTTTT. Protein product: CASSSGQLNEKLFF.

This clone was seen a handful of times. CDR3 nucleotides: TGTGCCAGCAGCCAAGGGACAGGGAGGAATCAGCCCCAGCATTTT. Encoded protein: CASSQGTGRNQPQHF. The chain recombines TRBV7-9 with TRBJ1-5, with 9 bases that match TRBD1. The CDR3 consists of 15 residues. Germline CDR1 reads SEHNR; CDR2 reads FQNEAQ (reference sequence). J gave up 4 bases and V 5 bases, and 6 bases lay outside the gene matches.

V gene TRBV7-3 combines with J gene TRBJ2-1; unclear D gene. CDR1 is SGHTA and CDR2 is FQGTGA in the germline V gene. The length of the CDR3 is 16 residues. V lost 1 base and J lost 0, with 10 bases in between. The CDR3 sequence: CASSLNGASSYNEQFF. For the CDR3, the DNA is TGTGCCAGCAGCTTAAACGGAGCCAGCTCCTACAATGAGCAGTTCTTC.

This clone was seen a few times. The chain has TRBV5-1 and TRBJ2-1; 10 bases map to TRBD2. This CDR3 has 15 amino acids. The V and J ends lost 4 bases and 6 bases, in that order; junction bases with no gene match: 7. Germline V gene sequence: CDR1 SGHRS, CDR2 YFSETQ. The CDR3 sequence is CASSPPGLASNEQFF. The CDR3 DNA reads TGCGCCAGCAGCCCACCGGGACTAGCGTCCAATGAGCAGTTCTTC.

This clone was detected ten times or more. V is TRBV5-6 and J is TRBJ2-7, with D maybe TRBD1 (6 bases). V lost 5 bases and J lost 3, with 12 bases in between. The CDR3 contains 13 residues. Germline values: CDR1 SGHDT, CDR2 YYEEEE. Here the CDR3 DNA reads TGTGCCAGCAGTTTCAGGGGCTTCTACGAGCAGTACTTC. It yields the protein CASSFRGFYEQYF.

This clone showed up just a few times. Other DNA sequences within the sample encode an identical CDR3. The chain uses TRBV28 and TRBJ2-2, with D tentatively TRBD1 (5 bases). With 6 bases removed from V and 1 base from J, the gap between germline ends came to 9 bases. This CDR3 comprises 14 residues. Germline values: CDR1 MDHEN, CDR2 SYDVKM. The CDR3 protein is CASSLGQNTGELFF. The CDR3 DNA reads as TGTGCCAGCAGCCTGGGGCAGAACACCGGGGAGCTGTTTTTT.

This chain uses TRBV29-1 with TRBJ2-2, with 9 bases lining up with TRBD1. Germline V gene sequence: CDR1 SQVTM, CDR2 ANQGSEA. This CDR3 region has 14 residues. The V gene end was trimmed by 7 bases and the J gene end by 7 bases; junction bases not matched to a gene: 10. This CDR3 is CSALRGQGIGELFF. The CDR3 nucleotides read TGCAGCGCGCTGAGGGGACAGGGCATCGGGGAGCTGTTTTTT.

This chain joins TRBV11-2 and TRBJ2-3; 10 bases align to TRBD1. J lost 5 bases, V lost 4 bases, and 6 bases had no gene match. There are 15 residues in the CDR3. The V gene's germline CDR1 is SGHAT and CDR2 FQNNGV. This CDR3 is CASSSRQGAKDTQYF. CDR3 nucleotide sequence: TGTGCCAGCAGCTCCCGACAGGGGGCCAAAGATACGCAGTATTTT.

The chain carries TRBV5-6 and TRBJ1-1, with D perhaps TRBD1 (6 bases). The CDR3 contains 17 residues. Germline assignment: CDR1 SGHDT and CDR2 YYEEEE. V was shortened by 4 bases and J by 5 bases, with 24 bases between the two germline ends. The CDR3 here is CASSPYYPTRGRTEAFF. CDR3 bases: TGTGCCAGCAGCCCATACTACCCAACGAGGGGGAGGACTGAAGCTTTCTTT.

V and J are TRBV5-4 and TRBJ2-1, with TRBD2 matching 7 bases. The V and J ends lost 2 bases and 5 bases, in that order; junction bases with no gene match: 7. From germline, CDR1 is SGHNT and CDR2 YYREEE (reference sequence). This CDR3 spans 15 amino acids. CDR3 DNA: TGTGCCAGCAGCTTAGCAGGACTAGGCAACAATGAGCAGTTCTTC. It is translated as CASSLAGLGNNEQFF.

This clone was counted a few times. The V gene is TRBV5-4, the J gene TRBJ2-1; 8 nucleotides agree with TRBD2. The germline V gene encodes CDR1 SGHNT and CDR2 YYREEE (reference sequence). V gave up 6 bases and J gave up 7 bases; unmatched junction bases: 12. The CDR3 is 15 amino acids. The CDR3 sequence is CASTFGLADQNEQFF. CDR3 nucleotide sequence: TGTGCCAGCACCTTTGGACTAGCAGATCAAAATGAGCAGTTCTTC.

The chain is built from TRBV19 and TRBJ2-2, with TRBD1 as a possible D gene (6 bases). The CDR3 has 16 residues. Germline-derived CDR1 and CDR2 are LNHDA and SQIVND (reference sequence). Trimming cost V 6 bases and J 6 bases, with 20 bases left between them. CDR3 amino acids: CASSPDRGHFPGELFF. CDR3 sequence (DNA): TGTGCCAGTAGCCCCGATAGGGGACATTTCCCCGGGGAGCTGTTTTTT. Using reference TRBV19 and TRBJ2-2 for the parts outside the CDR3, the full variable domain is DGGITQSPKYLFRKEGQNVTLSCEQNLNHDAMYWYRQDPGQGLRLIYYSQIVNDFQKGDIAEGYSVSREKKESFPLTVTSAQKNPTAFYLCASSPDRGHFPGELFFGEGSRLTVL.

The rearrangement links TRBV6-1 to TRBJ1-3; 9 nucleotides match TRBD1. J gave up 0 bases and V 0 bases, and 9 bases lay outside the gene matches. Germline assignment: CDR1 MNHNS and CDR2 SASEGT. The CDR3 runs 19 residues. The CDR3: CASSEAQWTGANSGNTIYF. DNA of the CDR3: TGTGCCAGCAGTGAAGCGCAGTGGACAGGGGCTAACTCTGGAAACACCATATATTTT.